This T cell receptor (beta chain) originates from a study of blood T cell repertoires in COVID-19. Only in-frame clones appear in the TCRdb table, and some are missing; sequencing was by immunoSEQ multiplex PCR. The data contain around 330,000 clones, approximately 88% of them singletons. The CDR3 sequence is 16 residues long. Germline V gene data show CDR1 as LGHNA and CDR2 as YNFKEQ. After removal of 2 bases from V and 2 bases from J, the junction contained 3 bases not matched to a gene. The rearrangement joins TRBV4-2 to TRBJ2-3; TRBD2 agrees at 11 bases. Sequenced sample: PBMCs or T cells enriched from blood (not recorded which). The sequence was obtained from a woman aged 18-29 years who had recovered from COVID-19. CDR3 in amino acids: CASSQLAGGATDTQYF. CDR3 bases: TGTGCCAGCAGCCAATTAGCGGGGGGGGCCACAGATACGCAGTATTTT.